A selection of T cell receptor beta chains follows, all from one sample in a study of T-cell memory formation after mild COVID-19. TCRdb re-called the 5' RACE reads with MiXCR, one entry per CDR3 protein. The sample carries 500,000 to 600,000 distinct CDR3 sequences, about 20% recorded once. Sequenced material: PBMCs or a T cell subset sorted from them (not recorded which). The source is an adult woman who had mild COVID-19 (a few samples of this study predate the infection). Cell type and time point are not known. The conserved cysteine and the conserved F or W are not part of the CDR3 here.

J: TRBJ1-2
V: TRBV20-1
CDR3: SARQGAPYGYT

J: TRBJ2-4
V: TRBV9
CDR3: ASSVGIAKNIQY

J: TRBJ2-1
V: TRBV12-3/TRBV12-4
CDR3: ASSLTSAEQF

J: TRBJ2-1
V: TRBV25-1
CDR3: ASSEGAYNEQF

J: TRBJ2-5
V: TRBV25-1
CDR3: ASSDWGAGETQY

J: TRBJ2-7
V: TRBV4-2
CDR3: ASSQGGQAVSEQY

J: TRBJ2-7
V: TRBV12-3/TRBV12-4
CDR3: ASSRGLAGGSEQY

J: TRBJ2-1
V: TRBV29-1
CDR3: SASGNSGSDEQF

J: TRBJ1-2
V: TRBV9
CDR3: ASSSNVYGYT

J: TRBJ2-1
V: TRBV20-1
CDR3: SARDGTTGNEQF

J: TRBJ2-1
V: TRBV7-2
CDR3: ASSFARAGGNTYNEQF

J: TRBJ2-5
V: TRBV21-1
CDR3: ASSKRQTQY

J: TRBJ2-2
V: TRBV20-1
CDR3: SALRGMRAGELF

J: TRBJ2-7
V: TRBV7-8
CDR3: ASTPTGGSYEQH

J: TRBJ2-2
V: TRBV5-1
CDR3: ASSLDRGRVLGTGELF

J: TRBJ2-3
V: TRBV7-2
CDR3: ASSVRTGADTQY

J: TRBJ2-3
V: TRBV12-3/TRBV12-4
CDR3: ASRRQTRPTDTQY

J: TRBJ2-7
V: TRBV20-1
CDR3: SARARRDLRYEQY

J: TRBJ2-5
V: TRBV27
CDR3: ASSWTGQETQY

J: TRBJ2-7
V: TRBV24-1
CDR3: ATSDPKWTAPYEQY

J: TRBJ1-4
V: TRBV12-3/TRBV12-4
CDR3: ASSFRQEEKLF

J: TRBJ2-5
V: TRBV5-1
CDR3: ASSLGQDKGTQY

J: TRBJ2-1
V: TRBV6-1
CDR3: ASSESLLGGVGKDEQF

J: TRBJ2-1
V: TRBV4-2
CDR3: ASSQDFSSGYNEQF

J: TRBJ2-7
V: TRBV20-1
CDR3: SATTFLGGRDYEQY

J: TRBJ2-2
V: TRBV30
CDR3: AVTSTGDAGELF

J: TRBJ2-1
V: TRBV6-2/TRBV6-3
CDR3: ASSRLADLYNEQF

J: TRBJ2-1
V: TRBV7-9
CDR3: ASSSQIRDYYNEQF

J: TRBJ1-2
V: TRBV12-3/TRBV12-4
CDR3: ASSEQGVYGYT

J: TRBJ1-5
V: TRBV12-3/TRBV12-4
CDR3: ASSLNRANQPQH

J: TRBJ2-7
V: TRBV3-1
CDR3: ASSQAPLGGAYEQY

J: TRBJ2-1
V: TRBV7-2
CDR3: ASSKVRENEQF

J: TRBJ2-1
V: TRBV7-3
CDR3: ASSLQVTSGRINEQF

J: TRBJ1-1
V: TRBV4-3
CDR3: ASSPMGGGNTEAF

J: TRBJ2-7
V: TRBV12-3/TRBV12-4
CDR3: ASSLTSTYEQY

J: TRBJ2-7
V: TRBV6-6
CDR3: ASRTDGPYEQY

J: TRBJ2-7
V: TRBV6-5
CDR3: ASSPRDGSSYEQY

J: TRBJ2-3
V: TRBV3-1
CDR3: ASSQDNPSRPNTQY